The sequence of this T cell receptor (beta chain) was determined in a study of human T cells and chemical hapten exposure. Study summary: Small differences in pooled library volume mainly drove the variation in TCR yields per sample.

Total RNA was isolated from unfractionated whole blood. The germline V gene has CDR1 SGHRS and CDR2 YFSETQ. V trimming: 4 bases; J trimming: 1 base; junction bases outside the gene matches: 10. The CDR3 is 16 residues long. Each cDNA molecule in the library carried unique molecular identifiers. Each CDR3 protein is one row after TCRdb ran MiXCR on the reads. The sample records about 120,000 distinct CDR3 sequences, around 8.5% being singletons. The sample consisted of whole blood. The J gene is TRBJ1-1, the V gene TRBV5-1; 7 nucleotides agree with TRBD1. The sequence derives from a human donor in good health. Some clones in this sample may be carry-over from other donors' samples. Here the CDR3 reads CASSTRQGPQNTEAFF. CDR3 DNA: TGCGCCAGCAGCACAAGACAGGGCCCCCAGAACACTGAAGCTTTCTTT.